This entry is about one T cell receptor (beta chain). Its antigen remains unknown. PCR involved 60 Vbeta and 13 Jbeta primers. This table comes from immunoSEQ multiplex PCR, and its TCRdb copy is limited to in-frame clones, with some not included. The sample shows about 240,000 clones, 70% to 90% of them seen only once. This record belongs to a study of cytomegalovirus exposure and HLA in healthy donors. Whole-study findings and limits: TCR beta V- and J-gene trimming was later associated with a missense DCLRE1C variant.

The germline V gene encodes CDR1 WNHNN and CDR2 SYGVQD (reference sequence). There are 13 residues in the CDR3. V gave up 4 bases and J gave up 10 bases; unmatched junction bases: 6. Sequenced input: PBMCs. The gene calls are TRBV10-1 and TRBJ2-1; 8 bases map to TRBD2. The clonotype originates from a woman aged 60-75 years in good health and CMV-seropositive. The CDR3 sequence is CASSVGGRYEQFF. The CDR3 nucleotides are TGCGCCAGCAGTGTCGGCGGGAGGTACGAGCAGTTCTTC.